The 10 T cell receptor beta chains in this list originate from one sample, sequenced in a study of glioma-infiltrating T cells. Using RNA template, CDR3s of TCR alpha and beta were amplified with iRepertoire arm-PCR. TCRdb re-analysed the multiplex PCR reads in MiXCR, keeping a single row per CDR3 protein. The sample includes 170,000 or so distinct CDR3 sequences, roughly two fifths of them seen just once. The sequenced sample consisted of glioma tissue, nonneoplastic brain tissue, or PBMCs (not recorded which). All receptors come from a human donor with low-grade glioma or glioblastoma, undergoing nonglioma brain surgery, or in good health (not recorded which).

Only a few counts were recorded for this clonotype. The genes are TRBV19 and TRBJ2-3, with 10 positions matching TRBD2. The V gene end was trimmed by 4 bases and the J gene end by 0 bases; junction bases not matched to a gene: 1. The V gene's germline CDR1 is LNHDA and CDR2 SQIVND (reference sequence). The CDR3 extends over 15 amino acids. The CDR3 bases are TGTGCCAGTAGTACGGGACTAGCGAGCACAGATACGCAGTATTTT. This sequence encodes CASSTGLASTDTQYF.

The chain links TRBV5-1 to TRBJ2-1, with D maybe TRBD1 (5 bases). Germline CDR1 and CDR2: SGHRS and YFSETQ. The CDR3 consists of 15 residues. V was shortened by 3 bases and J by 3 bases, with 13 bases between the two germline ends. The CDR3: CASSSSGMGYNEQFF. In nucleotides, the CDR3 is TGCGCCAGCAGCTCCTCAGGGATGGGCTACAATGAGCAGTTCTTC.

The sample holds a few counts of this clonotype. This chain uses TRBV5-1 with TRBJ2-3; D unclear. Germline values: CDR1 SGHRS, CDR2 YFSETQ. The CDR3 loop spans 15 amino acids. The V end was cut by 3 bases, the J end by 2 bases, with 13 bases between. Here the CDR3 reads CASSSWEENTDTQYF. CDR3 nucleotide sequence: TGCGCCAGCAGCTCCTGGGAAGAAAACACAGATACGCAGTATTTT.

This clonotype was picked up a small number of times. The chain has TRBV2 and TRBJ2-2; perhaps TRBD1 as D (7 bases). V was clipped by 7 bases and J by 2 bases, with 14 bases between them. The V gene's germline CDR1 is SNHLY and CDR2 FYNNEI. The length of the CDR3 is 15 residues. The CDR3 protein is CASMSGGTNTGELFF. The CDR3 DNA sequence: TGTGCCAGCATGTCAGGGGGGACTAACACCGGGGAGCTGTTTTTT.

On this clonotype itself: Just one base apart from a much larger clone, this may be a read error. This sequence joins TRBV20-1 and TRBJ1-2; 9 bases line up with TRBD1. CDR3 length equals 16 residues. V was clipped by 2 bases and J by 0 bases; unmatched bases: 7. The germline V gene encodes CDR1 DFQATT and CDR2 SNEGSKA (reference sequence). The CDR3 here is CSARPAGQGPNYGYTF. CDR3 sequence (DNA): TGCAGTGCTAGACCCGCGGGACAGGGTCCTAACTATGGCTACACCTTC.

This rearrangement joins TRBV7-6 to TRBJ2-7; D remains ambiguous. The length of the CDR3 is 15 residues. Germline CDR1 is SGHVS and CDR2 is FNYEAQ. The V and J ends lost 1 base and 3 bases respectively, with 13 bases between them. The CDR3 DNA reads as TGTGCCAGCAGCTTAGAACCGGGCACCTTCTACGAGCAGTACTTC. Its protein product is CASSLEPGTFYEQYF.

This clonotype was picked up a small number of times. The chain joins TRBV7-2 to TRBJ2-2; 7 bases fit TRBD2. CDR3 length: 16 amino acids. Germline CDR1 is SGHTA and CDR2 is FQGNSA. V gave up 5 bases and J gave up 6 bases; unmatched junction bases: 12. CDR3: CASSPTSLRGSGELFF. DNA of the CDR3: TGTGCCAGCAGCCCGACTAGCCTCCGTGGGTCCGGGGAGCTGTTTTTT.

About this clonotype: At one end, the junction sequence differs from germline, possibly due to a read error. This rearrangement joins TRBV3-1 to TRBJ2-3, with D unclear. CDR1 is LGHDT, CDR2 YNNKEL, per germline (reference sequence). The CDR3 runs to 14 residues. In nucleotides, the CDR3 is TGTACCAGCAGCAAAGAGACCTGGCGAGATACGCAGTATTTT. This encodes CTSSKETWRDTQYF.

This clonotype was recorded a few times. A much larger clone is a single base away; this may be a read error. The chain recombines TRBV20-1 with TRBJ2-1; unclear D gene. CDR3 length equals 14 residues. The germline V gene encodes CDR1 DFQATT and CDR2 SNEGSKA (reference sequence). In DNA, the CDR3 is TGCAGTGCGGTCCGGTGGAGCTCCTACAATGAGAAGTTCTTC. This translates into CSAVRWSSYNEKFF.

Of note for this clonotype: An end of the junction differs from the germline gene, which may be a read error. This chain uses TRBV11-2 with TRBJ2-2; D might be TRBD2 (5 bases). The CDR3 is 14 amino acids. CDR1 is SGHAT and CDR2 is FQNNGV in the germline V gene. DNA of the CDR3: TGTGCCAGCAGCTTAGATCGGGGAACCGGCGAGCCGTTTTTT. Its protein product is CASSLDRGTGEPFF.